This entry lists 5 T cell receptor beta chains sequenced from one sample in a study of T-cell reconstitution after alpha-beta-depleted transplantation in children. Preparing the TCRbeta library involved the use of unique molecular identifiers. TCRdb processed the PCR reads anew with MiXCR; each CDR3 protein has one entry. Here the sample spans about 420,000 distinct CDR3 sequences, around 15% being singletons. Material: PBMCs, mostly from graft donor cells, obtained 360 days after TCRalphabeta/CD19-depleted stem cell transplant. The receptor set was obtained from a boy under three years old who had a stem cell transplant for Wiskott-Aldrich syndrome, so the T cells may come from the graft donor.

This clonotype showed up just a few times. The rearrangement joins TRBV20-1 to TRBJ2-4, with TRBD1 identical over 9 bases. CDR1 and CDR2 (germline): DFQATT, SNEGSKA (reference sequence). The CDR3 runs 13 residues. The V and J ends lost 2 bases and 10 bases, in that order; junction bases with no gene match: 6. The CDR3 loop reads CSARRPGQGIQYF. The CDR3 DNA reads TGCAGTGCTAGACGACCGGGACAGGGAATTCAGTACTTC.

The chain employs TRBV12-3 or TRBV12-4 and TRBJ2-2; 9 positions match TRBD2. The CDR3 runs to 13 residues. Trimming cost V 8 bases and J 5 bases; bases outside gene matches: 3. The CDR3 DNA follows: TGTGCCAGCCAGGCGGGAGGGACCGGGGAGCTGTTTTTT. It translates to CASQAGGTGELFF.

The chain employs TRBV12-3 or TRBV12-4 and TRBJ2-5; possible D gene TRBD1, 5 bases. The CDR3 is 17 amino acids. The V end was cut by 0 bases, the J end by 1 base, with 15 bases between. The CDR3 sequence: CASSLAWKGLGQETQYF. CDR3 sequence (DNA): TGTGCCAGCAGTTTAGCGTGGAAGGGGTTGGGCCAAGAGACCCAGTACTTC.

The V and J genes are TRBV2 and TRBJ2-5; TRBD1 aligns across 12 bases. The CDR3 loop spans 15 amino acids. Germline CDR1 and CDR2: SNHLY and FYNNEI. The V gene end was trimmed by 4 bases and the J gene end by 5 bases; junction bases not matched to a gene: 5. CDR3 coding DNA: TGTGCCAGCAGTGCCGGGACAGGGGGCGAGGAGACCCAGTACTTC. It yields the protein CASSAGTGGEETQYF.

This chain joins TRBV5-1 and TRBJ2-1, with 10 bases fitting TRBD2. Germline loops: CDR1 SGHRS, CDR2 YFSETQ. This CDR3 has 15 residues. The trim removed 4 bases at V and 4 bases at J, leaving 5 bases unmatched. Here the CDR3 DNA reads TGCGCCAGCAGCGCCTTAGCGGGGGGATACAATGAGCAGTTCTTC. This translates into CASSALAGGYNEQFF.